The clone carrying this T cell receptor beta chain was recorded a few times. The data stem from a study of blood T cell repertoires in COVID-19. There are 13 residues in the CDR3. After removal of 4 bases from V and 6 bases from J, the junction contained 5 bases not matched to a gene. CDR1 and CDR2 (germline): SGHTA, FQGTGA. Clones were read by immunoSEQ multiplex PCR, and TCRdb kept only the in-frame ones, dropping some. The data show fewer than 500,000 clones, 88% seen once. The specimen was PBMCs or T cells enriched from blood (not recorded which). The chain recombines TRBV7-3 with TRBJ2-7, with 8 bases fitting TRBD2. This sequence originates from a woman aged 25-40 years with acute COVID-19. CDR3 region: CASSSGTSSEQYF. The CDR3 nucleotides are TGTGCCAGCAGCTCAGGGACTAGTAGCGAGCAGTACTTC.